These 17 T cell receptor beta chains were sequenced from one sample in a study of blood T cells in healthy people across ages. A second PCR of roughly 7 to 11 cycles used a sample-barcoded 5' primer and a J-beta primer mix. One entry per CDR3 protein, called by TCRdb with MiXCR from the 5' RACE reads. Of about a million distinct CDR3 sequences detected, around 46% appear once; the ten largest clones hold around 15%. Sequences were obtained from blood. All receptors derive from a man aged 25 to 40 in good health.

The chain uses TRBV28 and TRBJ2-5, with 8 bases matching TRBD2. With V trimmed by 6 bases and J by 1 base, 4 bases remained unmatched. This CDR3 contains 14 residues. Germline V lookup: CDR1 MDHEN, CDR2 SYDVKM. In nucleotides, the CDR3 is TGTGCCAGCAGGTCACTAGCGGTCCAAGAGACCCAGTACTTC. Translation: CASRSLAVQETQYF.

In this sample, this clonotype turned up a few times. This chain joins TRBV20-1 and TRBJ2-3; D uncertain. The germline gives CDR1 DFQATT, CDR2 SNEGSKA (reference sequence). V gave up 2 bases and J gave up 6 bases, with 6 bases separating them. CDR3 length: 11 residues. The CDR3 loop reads CSARHLDTQYF. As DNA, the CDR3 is TGCAGTGCTAGACACCTTGATACGCAGTATTTT.

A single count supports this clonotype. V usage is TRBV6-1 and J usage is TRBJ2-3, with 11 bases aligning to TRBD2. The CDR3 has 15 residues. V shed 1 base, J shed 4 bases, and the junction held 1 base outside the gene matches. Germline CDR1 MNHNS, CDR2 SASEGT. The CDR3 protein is CASSEVAGGPDTQYF. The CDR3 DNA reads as TGTGCCAGCAGTGAAGTAGCGGGAGGGCCAGATACGCAGTATTTT.

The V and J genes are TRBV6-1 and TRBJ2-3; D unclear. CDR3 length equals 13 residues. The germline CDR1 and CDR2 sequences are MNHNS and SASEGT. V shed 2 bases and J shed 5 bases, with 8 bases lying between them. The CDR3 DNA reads TGTGCCAGCAGTGAACTGGGTGTAGATACGCAGTATTTT. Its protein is CASSELGVDTQYF.

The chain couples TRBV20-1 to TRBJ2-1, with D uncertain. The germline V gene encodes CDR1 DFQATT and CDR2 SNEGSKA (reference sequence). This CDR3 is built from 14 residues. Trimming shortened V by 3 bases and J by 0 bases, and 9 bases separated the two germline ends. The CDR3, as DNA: TGCAGTGCTAGCGCAATGGGCTCCTACAATGAGCAGTTCTTC. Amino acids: CSASAMGSYNEQFF.

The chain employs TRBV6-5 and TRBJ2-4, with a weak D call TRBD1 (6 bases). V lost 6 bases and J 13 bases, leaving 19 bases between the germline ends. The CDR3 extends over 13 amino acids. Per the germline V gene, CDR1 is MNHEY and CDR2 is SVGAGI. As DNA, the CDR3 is TGTGCCAGCAGGCGCCTAACAGGGTACGGGCAGTACTTC. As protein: CASRRLTGYGQYF.

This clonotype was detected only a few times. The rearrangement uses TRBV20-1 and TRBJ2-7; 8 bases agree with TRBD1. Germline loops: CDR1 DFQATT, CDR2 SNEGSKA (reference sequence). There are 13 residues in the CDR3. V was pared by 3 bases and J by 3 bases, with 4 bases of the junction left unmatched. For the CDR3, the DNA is TGCAGTGCTAGTACAGGGGGTAACTACGAGCAGTACTTC. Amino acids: CSASTGGNYEQYF.

The CDR3 DNA reads as TGTGCCAGCAGTTCTGACGCTCAGTTCTACGAGCAGTACTTC. It translates to CASSSDAQFYEQYF. The rearrangement uses TRBV6-2 or TRBV6-3 and TRBJ2-4; no firm D call. The DNA matches TRBJ2-7 better at its end, which makes the J call doubtful. This CDR3 contains 14 residues. Germline CDR1 is MNHEY and CDR2 is SVGEGT.

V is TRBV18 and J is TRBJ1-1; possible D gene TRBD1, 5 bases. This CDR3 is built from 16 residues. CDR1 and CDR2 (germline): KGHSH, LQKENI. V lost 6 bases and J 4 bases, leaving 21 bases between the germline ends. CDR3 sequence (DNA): TGTGCCAGCTCGCGAAGCCGGGGCGAATCGAGCACTGAAGCTTTCTTT. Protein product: CASSRSRGESSTEAFF. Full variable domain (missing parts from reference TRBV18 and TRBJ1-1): NAGVMQNPRHLVRRRGQEARLRCSPMKGHSHVYWYRQLPEEGLKFMVYLQKENIIDESGMPKERFSAEFPKEGPSILRIQQVVRGDSAAYFCASSRSRGESSTEAFFGQGTRLTVV.

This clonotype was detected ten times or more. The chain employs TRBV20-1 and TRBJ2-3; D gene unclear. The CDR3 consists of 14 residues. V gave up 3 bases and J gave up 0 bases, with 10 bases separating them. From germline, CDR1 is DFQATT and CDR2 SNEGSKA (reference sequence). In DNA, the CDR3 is TGCAGTGCTAGGAAGATTTCTAGCACAGATACGCAGTATTTT. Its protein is CSARKISSTDTQYF.

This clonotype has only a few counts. CDR3 in DNA: TGTGCCAGCAGCTTATTTCGGGATAGCAATCAGCCCCAGCATTTT. Its translation: CASSLFRDSNQPQHF. The V gene is TRBV11-3, the J gene TRBJ1-5; no reliable D call. Deletions cut 2 bases from V and 0 bases from J, with 8 bases between. Per germline, CDR1 SGHNT and CDR2 YENEEA. The CDR3 has 15 residues.

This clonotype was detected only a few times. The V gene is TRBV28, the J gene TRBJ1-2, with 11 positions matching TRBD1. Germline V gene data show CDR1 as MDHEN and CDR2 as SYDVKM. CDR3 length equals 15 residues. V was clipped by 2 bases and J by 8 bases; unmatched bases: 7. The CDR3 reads CASSLGTGGLWGYTF. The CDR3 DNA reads TGTGCCAGCAGTTTAGGGACAGGGGGTCTTTGGGGCTACACCTTC.

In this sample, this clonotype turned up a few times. CDR3 loop: CSASDRATYGYTF. CDR3 DNA: TGCAGTGCGTCAGACAGGGCCACCTATGGCTACACCTTC. The chain recombines TRBV20-1 with TRBJ1-2, with 7 nucleotides matching TRBD1. The CDR3 totals 13 residues. Trimming took 6 bases from V and 4 from J; bases not matched to a gene: 8. The germline gives CDR1 DFQATT, CDR2 SNEGSKA (reference sequence).

The CDR3 region has the DNA TGCGCCAGCAGCCCTCGGGGGACGGGTGAGCAGTTCTTC. Translated: CASSPRGTGEQFF. The chain links TRBV4-3 to TRBJ2-1, with a tentative D call TRBD2 (6 bases). Germline CDR1 is LGHNA and CDR2 is YSLEER. The CDR3 spans 13 residues. V dropped 4 bases and J dropped 9 bases, with 13 bases sitting between them.

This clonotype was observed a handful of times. CDR3 residues: CASSLDPGGLYGYTF. CDR3 nucleotide sequence: TGTGCCAGCAGCTTAGATCCGGGCGGCCTCTATGGCTACACCTTC. The chain carries TRBV11-2 and TRBJ1-2; D is uncertain. The CDR3 covers 15 residues. CDR1 is SGHAT, CDR2 FQNNGV, per germline. Trimming pared 0 bases from V and 4 bases from J, leaving 12 bases between.

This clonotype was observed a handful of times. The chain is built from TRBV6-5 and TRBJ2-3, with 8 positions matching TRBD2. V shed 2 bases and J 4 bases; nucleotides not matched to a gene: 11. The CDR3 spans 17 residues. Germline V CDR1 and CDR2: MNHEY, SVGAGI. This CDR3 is CASSYLPGGGGPDTQYF. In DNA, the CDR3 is TGTGCCAGCAGTTACCTCCCGGGGGGCGGGGGGCCAGATACGCAGTATTTT.

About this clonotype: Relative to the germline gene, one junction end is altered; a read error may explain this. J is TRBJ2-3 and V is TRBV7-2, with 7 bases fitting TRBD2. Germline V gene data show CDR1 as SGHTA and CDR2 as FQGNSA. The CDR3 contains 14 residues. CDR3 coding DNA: TGTGTCAGCAGCTTCCCGGGGAGGGCAGATACGCAGTATTTT. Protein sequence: CVSSFPGRADTQYF. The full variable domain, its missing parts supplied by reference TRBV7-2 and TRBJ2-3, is GAGVSQSPSNKVTEKGKDVELRCDPISGHTALYWYRQSLGQGLEFLIYFQGNSAPDKSGLPSDRFSAERTGGSVSTLTIQRTQQEDSAVYLCVSSFPGRADTQYFGPGTRLTVL.